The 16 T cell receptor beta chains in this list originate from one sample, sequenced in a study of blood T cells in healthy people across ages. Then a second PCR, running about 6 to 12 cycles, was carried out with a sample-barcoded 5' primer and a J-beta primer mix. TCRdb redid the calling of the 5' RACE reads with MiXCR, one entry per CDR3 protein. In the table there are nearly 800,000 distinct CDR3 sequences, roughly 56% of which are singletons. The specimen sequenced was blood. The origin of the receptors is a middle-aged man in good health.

CDR3 in amino acids: CAISEERFRENKQETQYF. CDR3 DNA sequence: TGTGCCATCAGTGAGGAAAGGTTTCGGGAGAATAAACAAGAGACCCAGTACTTC. The rearrangement links TRBV10-3 to TRBJ2-5, with D perhaps TRBD2 (6 bases). The CDR3 length is 18 residues. V was clipped by 2 bases and J by 2 bases, with 21 bases between them. Germline lookup yields CDR1 ENHRY and CDR2 SYGVKD.

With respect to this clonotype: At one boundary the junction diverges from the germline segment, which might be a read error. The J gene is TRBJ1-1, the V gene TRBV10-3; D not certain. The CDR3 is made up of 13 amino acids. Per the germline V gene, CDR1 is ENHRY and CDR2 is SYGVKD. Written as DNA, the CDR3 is TGTGCCGTACAAGAGGAGCCCATGAGAGAAGATTTCTTT. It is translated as CAVQEEPMREDFF.

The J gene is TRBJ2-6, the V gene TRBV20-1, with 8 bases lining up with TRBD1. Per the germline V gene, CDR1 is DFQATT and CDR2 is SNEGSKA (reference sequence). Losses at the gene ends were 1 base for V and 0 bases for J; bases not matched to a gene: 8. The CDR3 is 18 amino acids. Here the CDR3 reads CSARGQGRQSSGANVLTF. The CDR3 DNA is TGCAGTGCTAGAGGACAGGGGCGGCAGAGCTCTGGGGCCAACGTCCTGACTTTC.

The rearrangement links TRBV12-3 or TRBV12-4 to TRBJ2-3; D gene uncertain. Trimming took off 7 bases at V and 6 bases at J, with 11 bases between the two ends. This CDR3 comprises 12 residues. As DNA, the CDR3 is TGTGCCAGCATTGTACCGCCTGATACGCAGTATTTT. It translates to CASIVPPDTQYF.

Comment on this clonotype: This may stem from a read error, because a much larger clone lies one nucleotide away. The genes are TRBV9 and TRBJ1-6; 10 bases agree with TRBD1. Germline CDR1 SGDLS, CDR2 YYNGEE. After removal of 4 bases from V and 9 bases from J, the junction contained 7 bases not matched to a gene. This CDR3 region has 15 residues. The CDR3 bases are TGTGCCAGCAGCTTGGCCGGGACAGGGGCTTCACCCCTCCACTTT. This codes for CASSLAGTGASPLHF.

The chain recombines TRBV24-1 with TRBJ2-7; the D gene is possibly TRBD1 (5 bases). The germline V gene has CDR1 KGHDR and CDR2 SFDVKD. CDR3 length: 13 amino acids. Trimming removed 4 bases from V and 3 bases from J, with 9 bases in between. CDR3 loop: CATSEGQGYEQYF. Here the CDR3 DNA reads TGTGCCACCAGTGAGGGTCAGGGCTACGAGCAGTACTTC.

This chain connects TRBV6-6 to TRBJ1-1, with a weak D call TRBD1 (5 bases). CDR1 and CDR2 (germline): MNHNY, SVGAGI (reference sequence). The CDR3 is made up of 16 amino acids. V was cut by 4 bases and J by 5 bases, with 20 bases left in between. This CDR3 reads CASSFPTRGFGTEAFF. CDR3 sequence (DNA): TGTGCCAGCAGTTTTCCCACTAGGGGATTTGGGACTGAAGCTTTCTTT.

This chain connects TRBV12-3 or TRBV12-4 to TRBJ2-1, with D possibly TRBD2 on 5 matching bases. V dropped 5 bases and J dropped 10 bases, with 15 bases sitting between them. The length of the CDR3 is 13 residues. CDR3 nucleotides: TGTGCCAGCAGTGTTACTAGTATCCACGAGCAGTTCTTC. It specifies CASSVTSIHEQFF.

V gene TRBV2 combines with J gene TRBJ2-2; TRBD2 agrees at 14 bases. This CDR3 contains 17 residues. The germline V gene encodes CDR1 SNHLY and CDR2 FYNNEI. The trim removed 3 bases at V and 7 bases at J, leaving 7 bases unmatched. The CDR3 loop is CASSDLGLAGDDGELFF. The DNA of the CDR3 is TGTGCCAGCAGTGACCTGGGACTAGCGGGAGATGACGGGGAGCTGTTTTTT.

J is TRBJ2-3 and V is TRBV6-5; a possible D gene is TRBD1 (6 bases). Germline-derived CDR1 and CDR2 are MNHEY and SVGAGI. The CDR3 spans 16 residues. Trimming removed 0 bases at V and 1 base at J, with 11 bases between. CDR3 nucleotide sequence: TGTGCCAGCAGTTACTCACAGGGTGCTGGCACAGATACGCAGTATTTT. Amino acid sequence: CASSYSQGAGTDTQYF.

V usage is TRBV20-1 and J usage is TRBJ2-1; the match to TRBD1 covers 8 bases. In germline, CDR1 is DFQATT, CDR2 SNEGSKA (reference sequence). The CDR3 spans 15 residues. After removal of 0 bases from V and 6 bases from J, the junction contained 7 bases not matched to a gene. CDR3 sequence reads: CSARDPTGGFNEQFF. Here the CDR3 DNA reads TGCAGTGCTAGAGATCCTACAGGGGGTTTCAATGAGCAGTTCTTC.

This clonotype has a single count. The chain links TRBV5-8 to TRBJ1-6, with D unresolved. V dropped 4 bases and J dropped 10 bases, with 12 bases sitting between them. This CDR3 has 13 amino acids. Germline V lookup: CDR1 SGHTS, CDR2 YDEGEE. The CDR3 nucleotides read TGTGCCAGCAGCCCCGGGGTCGCATCACCCCTCCACTTT. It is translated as CASSPGVASPLHF. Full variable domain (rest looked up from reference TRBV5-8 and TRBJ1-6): EAGVTQSPTHLIKTRGQQATLRCSPISGHTSVYWYQQALGLGLQFLLWYDEGEERNRGNFPPRFSGRQFPNYSSELNVNALELEDSALYLCASSPGVASPLHFGNGTRLTVT.

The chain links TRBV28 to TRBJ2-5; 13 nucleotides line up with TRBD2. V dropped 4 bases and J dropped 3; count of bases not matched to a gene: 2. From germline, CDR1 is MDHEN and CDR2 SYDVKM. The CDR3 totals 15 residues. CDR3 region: CASSCGTSGKETQYF. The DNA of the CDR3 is TGTGCCAGCAGTTGCGGGACTAGCGGGAAAGAGACCCAGTACTTC.

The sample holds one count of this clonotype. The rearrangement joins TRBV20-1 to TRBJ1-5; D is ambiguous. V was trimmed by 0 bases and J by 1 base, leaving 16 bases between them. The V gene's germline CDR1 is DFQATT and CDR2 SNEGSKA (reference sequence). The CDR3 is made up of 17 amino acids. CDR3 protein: CSARDRTLGVSNQPQHF. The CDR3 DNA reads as TGCAGTGCTAGAGATCGCACCCTGGGAGTCAGCAATCAGCCCCAGCATTTT.

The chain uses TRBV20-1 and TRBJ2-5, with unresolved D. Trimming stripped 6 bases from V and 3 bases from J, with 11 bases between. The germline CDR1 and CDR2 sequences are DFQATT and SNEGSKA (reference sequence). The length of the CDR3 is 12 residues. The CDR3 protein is CSAQMIEETQYF. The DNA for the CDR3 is TGCAGTGCCCAAATGATTGAAGAGACCCAGTACTTC.

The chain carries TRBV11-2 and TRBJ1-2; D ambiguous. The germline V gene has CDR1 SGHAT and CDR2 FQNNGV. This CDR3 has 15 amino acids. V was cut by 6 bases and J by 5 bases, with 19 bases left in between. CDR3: CASSPSPAQIYGYTF. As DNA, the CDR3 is TGTGCCAGCAGTCCAAGCCCGGCGCAGATTTATGGCTACACCTTC.